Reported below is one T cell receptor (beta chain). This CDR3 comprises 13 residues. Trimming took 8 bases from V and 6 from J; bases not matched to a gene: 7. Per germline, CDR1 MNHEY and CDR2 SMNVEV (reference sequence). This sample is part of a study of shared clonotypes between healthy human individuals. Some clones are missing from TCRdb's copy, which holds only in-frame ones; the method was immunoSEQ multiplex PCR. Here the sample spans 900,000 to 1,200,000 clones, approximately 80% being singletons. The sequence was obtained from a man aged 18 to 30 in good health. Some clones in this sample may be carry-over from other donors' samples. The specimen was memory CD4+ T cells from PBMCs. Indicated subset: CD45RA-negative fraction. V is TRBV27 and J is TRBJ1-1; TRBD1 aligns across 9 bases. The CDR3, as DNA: TGTGCCAGCTATGGACAGGGGCGCCCTGAAGCTTTCTTT. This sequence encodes CASYGQGRPEAFF.